A single sample is the source of the 2 T cell receptor beta chains below, sequenced in a study of blood T cell repertoires in COVID-19. Sequencing used immunoSEQ multiplex PCR; TCRdb keeps in-frame clones, though not all of them. The sample has 140,000 or so clones, more than 60% seen once. The material sequenced was peripheral blood. These receptors originate from a woman aged 60-75 years with acute or convalescent COVID-19.

V gene TRBV20-1 combines with J gene TRBJ2-3, with D unresolved. The length of the CDR3 is 11 residues. V dropped 5 bases and J dropped 8 bases, with 11 bases sitting between them. The germline V gene encodes CDR1 DFQATT and CDR2 SNEGSKA (reference sequence). CDR3 nucleotide sequence: TGCAGTGCTTCCACTCCGAGTACGCAGTATTTT. Amino acids: CSASTPSTQYF.

The table lists this clone with a few counts. The chain employs TRBV28 and TRBJ2-7, with a possible D match to TRBD2 (5 bases). The germline V gene encodes CDR1 MDHEN and CDR2 SYDVKM. The length of the CDR3 is 14 residues. Trimming removed 6 bases at V and 2 bases at J, with 14 bases between. The CDR3 DNA reads as TGTGCCAGCAGAACCGGGAAGTCAGCCTACGAGCAGTACTTC. Residues: CASRTGKSAYEQYF.